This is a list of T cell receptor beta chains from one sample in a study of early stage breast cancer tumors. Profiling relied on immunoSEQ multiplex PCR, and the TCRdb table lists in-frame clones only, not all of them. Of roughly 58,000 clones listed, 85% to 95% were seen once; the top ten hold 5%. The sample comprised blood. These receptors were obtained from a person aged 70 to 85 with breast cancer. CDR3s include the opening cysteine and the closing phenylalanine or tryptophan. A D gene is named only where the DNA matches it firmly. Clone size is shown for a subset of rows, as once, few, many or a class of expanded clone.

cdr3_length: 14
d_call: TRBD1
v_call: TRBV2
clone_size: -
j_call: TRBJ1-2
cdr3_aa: CASMPGTELYGYTF
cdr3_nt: TGTGCCAGCATGCCCGGGACAGAGCTCTATGGCTACACCTTC

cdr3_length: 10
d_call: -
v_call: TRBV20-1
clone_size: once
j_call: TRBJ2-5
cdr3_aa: CSAVQETQYF
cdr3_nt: TGCAGTGCTGTACAAGAGACCCAGTACTTC

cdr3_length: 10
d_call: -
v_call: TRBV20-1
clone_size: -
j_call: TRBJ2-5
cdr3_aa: CSAKEETQYF
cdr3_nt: TGCAGTGCTAAGGAGGAGACCCAGTACTTC

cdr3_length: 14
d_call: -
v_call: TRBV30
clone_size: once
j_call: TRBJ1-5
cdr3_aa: CAWSREAPNQPQHF
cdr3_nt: TGTGCCTGGAGCAGGGAGGCCCCTAATCAGCCCCAGCATTTT

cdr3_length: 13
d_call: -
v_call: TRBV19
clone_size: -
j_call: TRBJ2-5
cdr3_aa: CASSASGGETQYF
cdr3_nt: TGTGCCAGTAGTGCCTCGGGGGGCGAGACCCAGTACTTC

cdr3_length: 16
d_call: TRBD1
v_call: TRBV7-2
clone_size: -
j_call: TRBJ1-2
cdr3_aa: CASSSRIGQGTGGYTF
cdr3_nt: TGTGCCAGCAGCTCTCGAATCGGACAGGGGACGGGGGGCTACACCTTC

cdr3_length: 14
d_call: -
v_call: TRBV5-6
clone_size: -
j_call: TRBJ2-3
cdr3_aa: CASRSKATSDTQYF
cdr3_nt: TGTGCCAGCAGATCAAAAGCCACGTCAGATACGCAGTATTTT

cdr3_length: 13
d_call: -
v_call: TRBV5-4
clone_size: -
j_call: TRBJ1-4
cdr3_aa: CASRRENGEKLFF
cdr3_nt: TGTGCCAGCAGGCGAGAGAACGGTGAAAAACTGTTTTTT

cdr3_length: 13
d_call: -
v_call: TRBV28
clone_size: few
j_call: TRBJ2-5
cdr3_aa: CASSHRQYETQYF
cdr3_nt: TGTGCCAGCAGCCACAGGCAGTACGAGACCCAGTACTTC

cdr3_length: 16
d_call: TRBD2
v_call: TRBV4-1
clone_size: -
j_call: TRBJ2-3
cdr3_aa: CASSLSGGALTDTQYF
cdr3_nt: TGCGCCAGCAGCCTTAGCGGGGGGGCGTTAACAGATACGCAGTATTTT

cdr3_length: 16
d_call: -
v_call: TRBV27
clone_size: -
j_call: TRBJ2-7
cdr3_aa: CASSFAVGGGAYEQYF
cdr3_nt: TGTGCCAGCAGTTTTGCAGTAGGAGGGGGGGCATACGAGCAGTACTTC

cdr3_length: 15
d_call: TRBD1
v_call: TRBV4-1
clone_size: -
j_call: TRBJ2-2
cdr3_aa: CASRTGGPNTGELFF
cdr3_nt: TGCGCCAGCAGAACAGGGGGCCCGAACACCGGGGAGCTGTTTTTT

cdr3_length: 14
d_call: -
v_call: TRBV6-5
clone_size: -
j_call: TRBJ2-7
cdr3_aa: CASSYYSTSGEQYF
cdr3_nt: TGTGCCAGCAGTTACTACTCCACTTCCGGCGAGCAGTACTTC

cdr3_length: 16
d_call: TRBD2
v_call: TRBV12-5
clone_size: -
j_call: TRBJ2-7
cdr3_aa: CASGLVSLAGGYEQYF
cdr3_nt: TGTGCTAGTGGTTTGGTAAGCCTAGCGGGGGGCTACGAGCAGTACTTC

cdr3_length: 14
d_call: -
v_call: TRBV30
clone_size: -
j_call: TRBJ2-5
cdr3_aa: CAWSVSRGAGTQYF
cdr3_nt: TGTGCCTGGAGTGTATCCAGGGGGGCCGGGACCCAGTACTTC

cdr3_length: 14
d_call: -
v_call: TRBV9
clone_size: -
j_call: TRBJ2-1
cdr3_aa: CASSVALQDNEQFF
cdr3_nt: TGTGCCAGCAGCGTTGCCCTTCAGGACAATGAGCAGTTCTTC

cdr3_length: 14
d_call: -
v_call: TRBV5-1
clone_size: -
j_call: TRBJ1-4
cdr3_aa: CASSWLSTNEKLFF
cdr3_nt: TGCGCCAGCAGCTGGCTGTCAACTAATGAAAAACTGTTTTTT

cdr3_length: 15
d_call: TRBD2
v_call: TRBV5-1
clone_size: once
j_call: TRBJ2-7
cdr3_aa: CASSFLAGALYEQYF
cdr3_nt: TGCGCCAGCAGCTTTCTAGCGGGGGCCCTCTACGAGCAGTACTTC

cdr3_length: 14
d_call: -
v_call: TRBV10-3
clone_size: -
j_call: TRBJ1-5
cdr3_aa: CAISEIPGQMAQHF
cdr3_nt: TGTGCCATCAGTGAGATACCAGGGCAGATGGCCCAGCATTTT

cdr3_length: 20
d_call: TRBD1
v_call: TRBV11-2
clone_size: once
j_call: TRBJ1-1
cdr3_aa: CASSLDGIYGVGTAGTEAFF
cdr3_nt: TGTGCCAGCAGCTTAGATGGGATCTATGGGGTGGGGACAGCCGGCACTGAAGCTTTCTTT

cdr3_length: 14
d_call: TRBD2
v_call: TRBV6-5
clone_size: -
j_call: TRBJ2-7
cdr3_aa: CASSAAGRVHEQYF
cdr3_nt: TGTGCCAGCAGTGCGGCCGGGAGGGTCCACGAGCAGTACTTC

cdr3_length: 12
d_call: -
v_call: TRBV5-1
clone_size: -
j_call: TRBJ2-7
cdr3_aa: CASSRESYEQYF
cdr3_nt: TGCGCCAGCAGCCGAGAATCCTACGAGCAGTACTTC

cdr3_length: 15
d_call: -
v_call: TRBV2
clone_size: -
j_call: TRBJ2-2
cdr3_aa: CASSESGGPNRELFF
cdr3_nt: TGTGCCAGCAGTGAAAGTGGGGGCCCAAACCGGGAGCTGTTTTTT

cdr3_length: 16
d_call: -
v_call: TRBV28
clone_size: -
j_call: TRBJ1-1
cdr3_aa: CASSPAGTGPNTEAFF
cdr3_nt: TGTGCCAGCAGTCCAGCGGGGACGGGGCCGAACACTGAAGCTTTCTTT

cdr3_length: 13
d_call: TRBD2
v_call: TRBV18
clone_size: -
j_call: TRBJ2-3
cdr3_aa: CASSTRGEDTQYF
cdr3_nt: TGTGCCAGCTCAACTCGGGGGGAAGATACGCAGTATTTT